A single sample is the source of the 32 T cell receptor beta chains below, sequenced in a study of control samples from healthy donors and cancer patients. Some clones are missing from TCRdb's copy, which holds only in-frame ones; the method was immunoSEQ multiplex PCR. Found here are roughly 40,000 clones, around 78% of them singletons; the top ten hold roughly 50%. The sample taken for sequencing was blood. These receptors came from a man aged 60-69 years in good health.

The chain employs TRBV5-4 and TRBJ2-5; 8 bases are shared with TRBD2. The CDR3 totals 15 residues. The germline gives CDR1 SGHNT, CDR2 YYREEE (reference sequence). Trimming cost V 4 bases and J 1 base; bases outside gene matches: 6. DNA for the CDR3: TGTGCCAGCAGCGGGGCTAGCGGGCCCCAAGAGACCCAGTACTTC. Amino acid sequence: CASSGASGPQETQYF.

J is TRBJ2-6 and V is TRBV18, with a weak D call TRBD1 (5 bases). V was pared by 1 base and J by 10 bases, with 14 bases between. Germline V gene lookup returns CDR1 KGHSH and CDR2 LQKENI. The CDR3 contains 15 residues. CDR3 protein: CASSPQGLGYNVLTF. The CDR3 region has the DNA TGTGCCAGCTCACCACAGGGGTTAGGTTATAACGTCCTGACTTTC.

The J gene is TRBJ2-2, the V gene TRBV28; no reliable D call. The CDR3 runs 14 residues. Trimming removed 3 bases at V and 6 bases at J, with 11 bases between. The germline gives CDR1 MDHEN, CDR2 SYDVKM. In DNA, the CDR3 is TGTGCCAGCAGTTTCGCAAACACCGCCGGGGAGCTGTTTTTT. It yields the protein CASSFANTAGELFF.

CDR3 loop: CASSPYVDYGYTF. In DNA, the CDR3 is TGTGCCAGCTCACCATACGTGGACTATGGCTACACCTTC. The chain recombines TRBV18 with TRBJ1-2, with no clear D. This CDR3 has 13 amino acids. Trimming left V 2 bases short and J 3 bases short, with 7 bases between. Germline CDR1 reads KGHSH; CDR2 reads LQKENI.

The V call is TRBV5-1, the J call TRBJ1-2; D perhaps matches TRBD1 (5 bases). The CDR3 consists of 15 residues. From germline, CDR1 is SGHRS and CDR2 YFSETQ. V was shortened by 0 bases and J by 6 bases, with 15 bases between the two germline ends. The CDR3 nucleotides read TGCGCCAGCAGCTTGGAGACTGGCAGGGTGAATGGCTACACCTTC. Translated: CASSLETGRVNGYTF.

The chain is built from TRBV9 and TRBJ2-1, with 10 bases lining up with TRBD2. CDR1 SGDLS and CDR2 YYNGEE come from the germline V gene. After removal of 0 bases from V and 7 bases from J, the junction contained 7 bases not matched to a gene. The CDR3 has 16 amino acids. CDR3 loop: CASSVELAGRINEQFF. Here the CDR3 DNA reads TGTGCCAGCAGCGTAGAACTAGCGGGACGGATAAATGAGCAGTTCTTC.

A single count supports this clone. J is TRBJ1-1 and V is TRBV5-1; 7 bases are a match to TRBD1. There are 13 residues in the CDR3. Germline CDR1 reads SGHRS; CDR2 reads YFSETQ. The J segment lost 7 bases and the V segment lost 2 bases, leaving 5 bases of the junction unmatched. Written as DNA, the CDR3 is TGCGCCAGCAGCTTAGACAGGGCTGGTGAAGCTTTCTTT. Translating gives CASSLDRAGEAFF.

This clone was counted only a few times. The chain links TRBV5-1 to TRBJ2-2; 12 nucleotides line up with TRBD1. From germline, CDR1 is SGHRS and CDR2 YFSETQ. V was pared by 6 bases and J by 7 bases, with 7 bases of the junction left unmatched. The CDR3 length is 15 residues. The CDR3 protein is CASNRDRGRGGELFF. CDR3 bases: TGCGCCAGCAACCGGGACAGGGGGCGCGGCGGGGAGCTGTTTTTT.

This chain uses TRBV6-6 with TRBJ1-4; maybe TRBD1 (6 bases). This CDR3 has 14 amino acids. Trimming took off 6 bases at V and 2 bases at J, with 10 bases between the two ends. CDR1 MNHNY and CDR2 SVGAGI come from the germline V gene (reference sequence). CDR3 bases: TGTGCCAGCAGGTTTCAGGGGACTAATGAAAAACTGTTTTTT. This gives the protein CASRFQGTNEKLFF.

Only a few counts were recorded for this clone. The junction shows a germline mismatch at one end, possibly a read error. V is TRBV6-2 or TRBV6-3 and J is TRBJ2-5; 8 bases align to TRBD2. There are 16 residues in the CDR3. Germline CDR1 reads MNHEY; CDR2 reads SVGEGT. The CDR3 loop is CASSILAVILQESQYF. The CDR3 nucleotides read TGTGCCAGCAGCATACTAGCGGTGATACTACAAGAGAGCCAGTACTTC.

The V and J genes are TRBV19 and TRBJ2-1; 8 nucleotides agree with TRBD1. The germline CDR1 and CDR2 sequences are LNHDA and SQIVND (reference sequence). The length of the CDR3 is 13 residues. With V trimmed by 5 bases and J by 9 bases, 6 bases remained unmatched. The CDR3 reads CASSFGQGGEQFF. CDR3 coding DNA: TGTGCCAGTAGTTTCGGACAGGGAGGTGAGCAGTTCTTC. Together with reference TRBV19 and TRBJ2-1, the CDR3 gives the full variable domain: DGGITQSPKYLFRKEGQNVTLSCEQNLNHDAMYWYRQDPGQGLRLIYYSQIVNDFQKGDIAEGYSVSREKKESFPLTVTSAQKNPTAFYLCASSFGQGGEQFFGPGTRLTVL.

The J gene is TRBJ1-5, the V gene TRBV7-2, with 7 bases matching TRBD1. J was trimmed by 6 bases and V by 5 bases; bases with no gene match: 7. This CDR3 is 14 amino acids long. CDR1 is SGHTA and CDR2 is FQGNSA in the germline V gene. CDR3 protein: CASSPTGLAQPQHF. The CDR3 DNA reads TGTGCCAGCAGCCCGACAGGGTTGGCTCAGCCCCAGCATTTT.

This clone has only a few counts. The chain has TRBV13 and TRBJ1-2; D remains unclear. The CDR3 is made up of 13 amino acids. The V end lost 2 bases, the J end lost 8 bases, and 12 bases lay between the germline ends. Germline V CDR1 and CDR2: PRHDT, FYEKMQ (reference sequence). CDR3: CASSLQGGGGYTF. The CDR3 DNA reads as TGTGCCAGCAGCTTACAAGGTGGAGGGGGCTACACCTTC.

The chain is built from TRBV20-1 and TRBJ1-5, with 7 bases matching TRBD1. The V and J ends lost 5 bases and 6 bases, in that order; junction bases with no gene match: 1. From germline, CDR1 is DFQATT and CDR2 SNEGSKA (reference sequence). The CDR3 totals 11 residues. CDR3 coding DNA: TGCAGTGCTCAGGGGGGTCAGCCCCAGCATTTT. Protein product: CSAQGGQPQHF.

V and J are TRBV5-1 and TRBJ1-1, with 9 bases matching TRBD1. Germline CDR1 is SGHRS and CDR2 is YFSETQ. The V segment lost 0 bases and the J segment 4 bases; nucleotides outside the gene matches: 16. The CDR3 has 19 residues. CDR3 DNA sequence: TGCGCCAGCAGCTTGGACCGGACAGGGGTTTTATCTACGGCCACTGAAGCTTTCTTT. Encoded protein: CASSLDRTGVLSTATEAFF.

V gene TRBV27 combines with J gene TRBJ1-5; a possible D gene is TRBD1 (6 bases). CDR3 size: 15 residues. Germline CDR1 is MNHEY and CDR2 is SMNVEV (reference sequence). V gave up 5 bases and J gave up 4 bases, with 15 bases separating them. CDR3 region: CASSPGTLENQPQHF. The CDR3 DNA sequence: TGTGCCAGCAGTCCAGGGACACTAGAGAATCAGCCCCAGCATTTT.

This chain links TRBV4-2 with TRBJ2-1, with 8 positions matching TRBD2. Germline trimming cut 1 base from V and 0 bases from J; bases unmatched to any gene: 8. In germline, CDR1 is LGHNA, CDR2 YNFKEQ. CDR3 length equals 18 residues. CDR3 DNA sequence: TGTGCCAGCAGCCAAGGAGGTAGCGGGACCTTCTCCTACAATGAGCAGTTCTTC. Residues: CASSQGGSGTFSYNEQFF.

The chain has TRBV5-4 and TRBJ1-1; no firm D call. In germline, CDR1 is SGHNT, CDR2 YYREEE (reference sequence). The CDR3 contains 14 residues. The V end lost 2 bases, the J end lost 1 base, and 9 bases lay between the germline ends. In nucleotides, the CDR3 is TGTGCCAGCAGCTTAAGAACACCGAACACTGAAGCTTTCTTT. Amino acid sequence: CASSLRTPNTEAFF.

The chain employs TRBV27 and TRBJ2-3, with D unclear. Trimming removed 3 bases from V and 1 base from J, with 14 bases in between. The CDR3 is 16 amino acids. Germline values: CDR1 MNHEY, CDR2 SMNVEV (reference sequence). DNA for the CDR3: TGTGCCAGCAGTTTTTTAAGTCTCCGAGGCACAGATACGCAGTATTTT. As protein: CASSFLSLRGTDTQYF.

V is TRBV11-2 and J is TRBJ1-5, with D possibly TRBD1 on 6 matching bases. V gave up 5 bases and J gave up 2 bases, with 13 bases separating them. CDR3 length: 15 amino acids. Germline V gene data show CDR1 as SGHAT and CDR2 as FQNNGV. In nucleotides, the CDR3 is TGTGCCAGCAGCCCCAGCAGGGGCGGCAATCAGCCCCAGCATTTT. This encodes CASSPSRGGNQPQHF. The full variable domain, in which reference TRBV11-2 and TRBJ1-5 provide the parts outside the CDR3, is EAGVAQSPRYKIIEKRQSVAFWCNPISGHATLYWYQQILGQGPKLLIQFQNNGVVDDSQLPKDRFSAERLKGVDSTLKIQPAKLEDSAVYLCASSPSRGGNQPQHFGDGTRLSIL.

The chain has TRBV4-3 and TRBJ1-1; D is undetermined. The germline V and J ends were trimmed by 6 bases and 0 bases, with 8 bases remaining between them. The CDR3 is 13 amino acids. Germline V gene lookup returns CDR1 LGHNA and CDR2 YSLEER. The CDR3 is CASSKGLNTEAFF. The CDR3 DNA follows: TGCGCCAGCAGTAAGGGCCTGAACACTGAAGCTTTCTTT.

CDR3 amino acids: CASSSLAGGATNEKLFF. CDR3 nucleotide sequence: TGTGCCAGCAGCTCTCTTGCAGGGGGGGCAACTAATGAAAAACTGTTTTTT. The gene calls are TRBV11-2 and TRBJ1-4, with 7 bases that match TRBD1. V shed 4 bases, J shed 0 bases, and the junction held 8 bases outside the gene matches. Looked up from germline, CDR1 is SGHAT and CDR2 is FQNNGV. There are 17 residues in the CDR3.

The chain couples TRBV18 to TRBJ1-5, with 7 bases that match TRBD1. The CDR3 extends over 17 amino acids. The germline V gene encodes CDR1 KGHSH and CDR2 LQKENI. Trimming cost V 5 bases and J 0 bases; bases outside gene matches: 10. The CDR3 DNA reads as TGTGCCAGCTCATCGACCCCCGGGACAGCTAGCAATCAGCCCCAGCATTTT. The encoded protein is CASSSTPGTASNQPQHF.

The gene calls are TRBV19 and TRBJ2-3; possibly TRBD2 for D (5 bases). V gave up 6 bases and J gave up 2 bases, with 12 bases separating them. The CDR3 loop spans 14 amino acids. The germline V gene has CDR1 LNHDA and CDR2 SQIVND (reference sequence). The CDR3 sequence is CASRQRHSTDTQYF. CDR3 DNA: TGTGCCAGTAGGCAGCGGCACTCCACAGATACGCAGTATTTT.

This clone has only a few counts. CDR3 bases: TGCGCCAGCAGCTGGGGACAGACTGAAGCTTTCTTT. Protein sequence: CASSWGQTEAFF. The rearrangement uses TRBV5-1 and TRBJ1-1, with 7 bases aligning to TRBD1. CDR3 length: 12 amino acids. Germline V CDR1 and CDR2: SGHRS, YFSETQ. The junction had 1 base not matched to a gene; V was cut back by 3 bases and J by 5 bases.

This chain's CDR3 is CASRGGDRLSNTEAFF. For the CDR3, the DNA is TGCGCCAGCAGGGGAGGGGACAGGTTAAGTAACACTGAAGCTTTCTTT. The chain carries TRBV5-1 and TRBJ1-1; 8 bases agree with TRBD1. V shed 5 bases and J 2 bases; nucleotides not matched to a gene: 11. Germline values: CDR1 SGHRS, CDR2 YFSETQ. CDR3 length equals 16 residues.

V gene TRBV6-5 combines with J gene TRBJ1-6; D ambiguous. CDR1 and CDR2 from the germline V gene are MNHEY and SVGAGI. The CDR3 totals 16 residues. Trimming stripped 0 bases from V and 9 bases from J, with 15 bases between. CDR3 nucleotide sequence: TGTGCCAGCAGTTACTCGAGTTCTGGGGTAGGTTCACCCCTCCACTTT. Translated: CASSYSSSGVGSPLHF.

The chain joins TRBV4-1 to TRBJ1-5, with D maybe TRBD1 (5 bases). This CDR3 has 13 residues. Germline-derived CDR1 and CDR2 are MGHRA and YSYEKL. With 0 bases removed from V and 6 bases from J, the gap between germline ends came to 6 bases. CDR3 sequence (DNA): TGCGCCAGCAGCCAAGAAACAGGTCAGCCCCAGCATTTT. Protein: CASSQETGQPQHF.

This clone was seen a few times. The chain has TRBV11-2 and TRBJ2-2; no firm D call. The ends were cut back, 0 bases at V and 4 bases at J, with 12 bases in the middle. Germline CDR1 SGHAT, CDR2 FQNNGV. This CDR3 is 16 amino acids long. CDR3 in amino acids: CASSLDYGSITGELFF. As DNA, the CDR3 is TGTGCCAGCAGCTTAGATTATGGGTCAATCACCGGGGAGCTGTTTTTT. The full variable domain, rest sourced from reference TRBV11-2 and TRBJ2-2, is EAGVAQSPRYKIIEKRQSVAFWCNPISGHATLYWYQQILGQGPKLLIQFQNNGVVDDSQLPKDRFSAERLKGVDSTLKIQPAKLEDSAVYLCASSLDYGSITGELFFGEGSRLTVL.

The rearrangement joins TRBV5-5 to TRBJ1-3; maybe TRBD1 (6 bases). This CDR3 contains 16 residues. Per germline, CDR1 SGHKS and CDR2 YYEKEE (reference sequence). Trimming removed 5 bases from V and 2 bases from J, with 17 bases in between. This CDR3 is CASSHGVRTAGNTIYF. CDR3 sequence (DNA): TGTGCCAGCAGTCATGGGGTACGGACAGCTGGAAACACCATATATTTT. The whole variable domain, remainder taken from reference TRBV5-5 and TRBJ1-3, is DAGVTQSPTHLIKTRGQQVTLRCSPISGHKSVSWYQQVLGQGPQFIFQYYEKEERGRGNFPDRFSARQFPNYSSELNVNALLLGDSALYLCASSHGVRTAGNTIYFGEGSWLTVV.

This rearrangement joins TRBV5-1 to TRBJ2-3; 12 bases match TRBD1. CDR1 and CDR2 (germline): SGHRS, YFSETQ. This CDR3 comprises 14 residues. V gave up 0 bases and J gave up 10 bases; unmatched junction bases: 3. The CDR3 DNA follows: TGCGCCAGCAGCTTGGGTGGGACAGGGGGCTCGCAGTATTTT. Protein sequence: CASSLGGTGGSQYF.

The chain uses TRBV10-3 and TRBJ2-2; TRBD2 agrees at 8 bases. V was pared by 2 bases and J by 5 bases, with 4 bases of the junction left unmatched. CDR3 length: 15 residues. Germline V lookup: CDR1 ENHRY, CDR2 SYGVKD. The CDR3, as DNA: TGTGCCATCAGTGAGAGCGGGAGTGGGACCGGGGAGCTGTTTTTT. Amino acid sequence: CAISESGSGTGELFF.